This TCR beta chain is from a study of CD8 T cells in ankylosing spondylitis. Study-wide findings and caveats: A motif in TCR beta, a set of eight highly homologous variants, appeared characteristic of ankylosing spondylitis blood. Earlier studies detected some motif variants in reactive arthritis synovial fluid and blood. The authors reported significant enrichment of disease-linked clones in matched ankylosing spondylitis synovial fluid.

The CDR3 extends over 15 amino acids. Germline assignment: CDR1 MNHNS and CDR2 SASEGT. Trimming at V came to 6 bases and at J to 3 bases, leaving 5 bases not matched to a gene. Researchers built TCR beta libraries using quantitative 5'-RACE with molecular barcodes. TCRdb re-called the 5' RACE reads through MiXCR, storing one row per CDR3 protein. The sample consists of around 140,000 distinct CDR3 sequences, about a sixth of them appearing once. A remark on this clonotype: The antigen is not known.

The clonotype originates from a male donor with ankylosing spondylitis. Sequences were obtained from blood, either unsorted or a sorted T cell fraction (not recorded which). This chain joins TRBV6-1 and TRBJ2-1, with 10 positions matching TRBD2. For the CDR3, the DNA is TGTGCCAGCAGGACGGGACTAGCGCTCTACAATGAGCAGTTCTTC. Translation gives CASRTGLALYNEQFF.